These T cell receptor beta chains were read from a single sample in a study of CD8 T cells in ankylosing spondylitis. TCRdb re-called the 5' RACE reads through MiXCR, storing one row per CDR3 protein. The sample holds some 840,000 distinct CDR3 sequences, approximately 10% seen once. The sequenced sample consisted of blood, either unsorted or a sorted T cell fraction (not recorded which). The source of these receptors is a male donor with ankylosing spondylitis. CDR3s include the opening cysteine and the closing phenylalanine or tryptophan. The D gene is left open where the match is weak. Not all rows give a size; the values are once, few, many and, for expanded clones, a class.

D: .
V: TRBV20-1
J: TRBJ1-2
size: few
DNA: TGCAGTGGGGAACACAGGGTCTATGGCTACACCTTC
CDR3: CSGEHRVYGYTF

D: TRBD1
V: TRBV20-1
J: TRBJ1-5
size: many
DNA: TGCAGTGCTAGAGAAGCGACAGGGGCAAATCAGCCCCAGCATTTT
CDR3: CSAREATGANQPQHF

D: .
V: TRBV27
J: TRBJ1-5
size: many
DNA: TGTGCCAGCAGTTTGGACAGTTATAGCAATCAGCCCCAGCATTTT
CDR3: CASSLDSYSNQPQHF

D: .
V: TRBV6-1
J: TRBJ1-1
size: few
DNA: TGTGCCAGCAGGTTGGGCGGGCTGAACACTGAAGCTTTCTTT
CDR3: CASRLGGLNTEAFF

D: TRBD2
V: TRBV6-4
J: TRBJ2-7
size: .
DNA: TGTGCCAGCAGTCCAACTAGCGGGACCCCTGGCGAGCAGTACTTC
CDR3: CASSPTSGTPGEQYF

D: TRBD2
V: TRBV25-1
J: TRBJ2-7
size: .
DNA: TGTGCCAGCAGTGACCCACACCTTAGCGGGAGATCCTACGAGCAGTACTTC
CDR3: CASSDPHLSGRSYEQYF

D: .
V: TRBV4-2
J: TRBJ2-7
size: .
DNA: TGTGCCAGCAGCCAAGGTGTCCCGGACGAGCAGTACTTC
CDR3: CASSQGVPDEQYF

D: .
V: TRBV12-3/TRBV12-4
J: TRBJ2-7
size: few
DNA: TGTGCCAGCAGACCGGCCGGGGGTCGAGAGCAGTACTTC
CDR3: CASRPAGGREQYF

D: TRBD1
V: TRBV6-5
J: TRBJ1-6
size: .
DNA: TGTGCCAGCAGTTACACCCGACAGGGGTATAATTCACCCCTCCACTTT
CDR3: CASSYTRQGYNSPLHF

D: .
V: TRBV4-1
J: TRBJ1-5
size: .
DNA: TGCGCCAGCAGCCAAGAGAACAACCTGCATCAGCCCCAGCATTTT
CDR3: CASSQENNLHQPQHF

D: .
V: TRBV29-1
J: TRBJ1-6
size: few
DNA: TGCACCAACCACCGGCCACCCCTCCACTTT
CDR3: CTNHRPPLHF

D: TRBD1
V: TRBV7-3
J: TRBJ2-7
size: .
DNA: TGTGCCAGCAGCATTGGACAGGGTCCCTACGAGCAGTACTTC
CDR3: CASSIGQGPYEQYF

D: .
V: TRBV29-1
J: TRBJ2-3
size: many
DNA: TGCAGCGTTGCCGTACAGGGAGATACGCAGTATTTT
CDR3: CSVAVQGDTQYF

D: TRBD1
V: TRBV20-1
J: TRBJ1-6
size: many
DNA: TGCAGTGCCTCAGACAGGGGAGAAAATTCACCCCTCCACTTT
CDR3: CSASDRGENSPLHF

D: .
V: TRBV4-1
J: TRBJ1-1
size: few
DNA: TGCGCCAGCAGCCACCGGGGGGCGGGCGCTTTCTTT
CDR3: CASSHRGAGAFF

D: .
V: TRBV11-2
J: TRBJ1-2
size: .
DNA: TGTGCCAGCAGCTCACCGGGACGGCGGGTCGGCTACACCTTC
CDR3: CASSSPGRRVGYTF

D: TRBD2
V: TRBV24-1
J: TRBJ2-3
size: few
DNA: TGTGCCACCAGTGATCCAGGGACTAGCGGGGGGCCTAGCACAGATACGCAGTATTTT
CDR3: CATSDPGTSGGPSTDTQYF

D: .
V: TRBV4-3
J: TRBJ1-4
size: few
DNA: TGCGCCAGCAGCCCAAACCCGGGCAATGTTAATGAAAAACTGTTTTTT
CDR3: CASSPNPGNVNEKLFF

D: .
V: TRBV20-1
J: TRBJ2-7
size: .
DNA: TGCAGTGCTAGAGATTCACCGGGACGTCGAAACTACGAGCAGTACTTC
CDR3: CSARDSPGRRNYEQYF

D: TRBD2
V: TRBV4-3
J: TRBJ2-3
size: .
DNA: TGCGCCAGCAGCCACCGATACCTAGCGGGGATCACAGATACGCAGTATTTT
CDR3: CASSHRYLAGITDTQYF

D: .
V: TRBV20-1
J: TRBJ2-7
size: few
DNA: TGCAGTGCCCGTCAAGACAGGTTTACCTACGAGCAGTACTTC
CDR3: CSARQDRFTYEQYF

D: .
V: TRBV25-1
J: TRBJ2-3
size: .
DNA: TGTGCCAGCAGTGAATCTGAATGGAGCACAGATACGCAGTATTTT
CDR3: CASSESEWSTDTQYF

D: .
V: TRBV7-9
J: TRBJ1-4
size: few
DNA: TGTGCCAGCAGTTCACACTCAACTAATGAAAAACTGTTTTTT
CDR3: CASSSHSTNEKLFF

D: .
V: TRBV10-3
J: TRBJ2-7
size: .
DNA: TGTGCCATCAGTTCGGCGGCCTCGTTCGACGAGCAGTACTTC
CDR3: CAISSAASFDEQYF

D: TRBD2
V: TRBV6-5
J: TRBJ2-1
size: few
DNA: TGTGCCAGCAGTTATTCCTGGACTAGCGGTCAGAATGAGCAGTTCTTC
CDR3: CASSYSWTSGQNEQFF

D: .
V: TRBV12-3/TRBV12-4
J: TRBJ2-5
size: few
DNA: TGTGCCAGCAGTTTCTTGGGAGCGTACCAAGAGACCCAGTACTTC
CDR3: CASSFLGAYQETQYF

D: TRBD1
V: TRBV20-1
J: TRBJ2-2
size: few
DNA: TGCAGTGCTAGAGGAGACAGGGTAAACGGGGAGCTGTTTTTT
CDR3: CSARGDRVNGELFF

D: .
V: TRBV20-1
J: TRBJ2-1
size: .
DNA: TGCAGTGCCAGGACAAGCAGCTCCTACAATGAGCAGTTCTTC
CDR3: CSARTSSSYNEQFF

D: .
V: TRBV4-3
J: TRBJ1-2
size: .
DNA: TGCGCCAGCAGCCAAGAGGGGATTTGGACCTATGGCTACACCTTC
CDR3: CASSQEGIWTYGYTF

D: .
V: TRBV14
J: TRBJ2-2
size: few
DNA: TGTGCCAGCAGCCAAGATGTCAGGACCGGGGAGCTGTTTTTT
CDR3: CASSQDVRTGELFF

D: .
V: TRBV4-3
J: TRBJ1-1
size: many
DNA: TGCGCCAGCAGCCAAGATCGACTGGGCGGAACTGAAGCTTTCTTT
CDR3: CASSQDRLGGTEAFF

D: .
V: TRBV7-2
J: TRBJ2-3
size: many
DNA: TGTGCCAGCAGCTTAAGACCGCCGGATACGCAGTATTTT
CDR3: CASSLRPPDTQYF

D: .
V: TRBV7-9
J: TRBJ1-3
size: few
DNA: TGTGCCAGCAGCCCCTCAGCCCTCTCTGGAAACACCATATATTTT
CDR3: CASSPSALSGNTIYF

D: .
V: TRBV3-1
J: TRBJ2-7
size: many
DNA: TGTGCCAGCAGCCAAGTAGATGCTGGGAACGAGCAGTACTTC
CDR3: CASSQVDAGNEQYF

D: TRBD2
V: TRBV29-1
J: TRBJ2-3
size: few
DNA: TGCAGCGTTGGGGGCGGGAGGGGGACAGATACGCAGTATTTT
CDR3: CSVGGGRGTDTQYF

D: TRBD2
V: TRBV9
J: TRBJ2-5
size: few
DNA: TGTGCCAGCAGCGTGATTAGCGGGAGGGCCCGGGAGACCCAGTACTTC
CDR3: CASSVISGRARETQYF

D: .
V: TRBV18
J: TRBJ1-6
size: .
DNA: TGTGCCAGCTCACCGCTGAGTCTTACGAACCCGGATTCACCCCTCCACTTT
CDR3: CASSPLSLTNPDSPLHF